This TCR beta chain comes out of a study of regulatory T cells in long-lasting Graves disease listed by TCRdb under 2021. Notes on the research overall: Newly diagnosed Graves' disease patients had taken antithyroid drugs for less than 3 months. The study was conducted in China and was registered as a clinical trial. A total of roughly 35 samples underwent TCR sequencing: around 13 from persistent and about 20 from newly diagnosed Graves' disease patients. Patients with persistent Graves' disease were compared with patients with newly diagnosed Graves' disease using TCR sequencing and RNA sequencing of peripheral blood.

Results the study describes overall, beyond this receptor: Peripheral blood alone was examined, since thyroid tissue, which constituted the primary lesion, could not be accessed. A larger number of public clonotypes was shared among persistent patients (about 2,700) than among newly diagnosed patients (around 970). Sequencing and analysis were limited to the TCR beta chain. Persistent Graves' disease patients showed lower TCR Shannon entropy and fewer highly expanded clones than newly diagnosed patients, suggesting clonal expansion. Persistent disease showed preferential use of TRBV28, TRBJ1-2 and TRBJ2-5, whereas newly diagnosed disease favored TRBV20-1 and TRBJ2-1. The authors acknowledged the small sample size as a limitation that may reduce accuracy.

The CDR3 covers 18 residues, taking in both the cysteine and the phenylalanine. Of all the DNA, just the CDR3 is kept, 54 bases in frame from base 1. V is pruned by 3 bases and J by 4 bases, leaving 10 bases of the junction without a gene match. For CDR1 and CDR2, the germline V gene lists MDHEN and SYDVKM. Interpreted using the paper, the time point label stands for: newly diagnosed GD, antithyroid drugs for less than 3 months. For both TCR sequencing and RNA sequencing, RNA was extracted from PBMCs in TRIzol. The diagnosis of Graves' disease was made according to American Thyroid Association guidelines. Patients for the study were recruited at an endocrinology department in Xi'an, China. Each patient gave around 9.2 milliliters of peripheral blood, collected in an EDTA anticoagulant tube. Ficoll Paque Plus density gradient separation was used to isolate PBMCs, and no further T cell sorting was performed. An Agilent 2100 Bioanalyzer and agarose gel were used to check RNA quality, and a NanoDrop 2000 was used to measure RNA concentration.

The library was obtained by multiplex PCR. Sequencing was performed on an Illumina HiSeq 4000. TCR beta libraries were built with iRepertoire HTBI primers and Arm-PCR amplification of CDR3 regions. Before sequencing, the PCR products underwent gel purification. The paper's processing steps were these. Across samples, 60 to 75 TRBV and over 11 TRBJ segments were identified and used for gene usage analysis of CDR3 amino acid clonotypes. Filtered high-quality paired reads were merged into contigs using COPE and FqMerger. BLAST was used to align contigs to IMGT TRBV, TRBD and TRBJ reference genes, with CDR3 defined following IMGT. Highly expanded clones were defined as clonotypes with a frequency above 0.1%. Shannon entropy served as the measure of repertoire diversity, while the Gini coefficient captured V-J evenness. A clonotype was considered public if more than one individual shared it. TCRdb took the public reads, trimmed them with fastp at Q25, ran MiXCR for clone calling and kept in-frame beta chains. For every CDR3 protein sequence, its rows merge into one entry that carries the most common genes and DNA. The authors' filters were not applied to this entry. The table for this sample lists 350,000 to 500,000 distinct CDR3 sequences; 14% of them were counted only once. The ten largest clones capture approximately 15% of the sample.

This clonotype showed up just a few times. Its antigen target is currently unknown. Base quality data are lacking; no much larger clone is found one base away. These data also formed part of another study, on T cells in Graves' hyperthyroidism and ophthalmopathy. In that second paper, the authors write: Graves' hyperthyroidism was defined as stable when no progression to ophthalmopathy occurred over 18 months of follow-up. Hyperthyroidism patients were newly diagnosed, had a disease duration of under 2 months, and were aged 18 to 65 years. Exclusion was applied to patients with uncontrolled infections, other autoimmune diseases, pregnancy or lactation. Diagnoses were based on clinical symptoms, serum thyroxine and TRAb, thyroid ultrasound and orbital computed tomography. For the first round of RT-PCR on the TCR CDR3, the HTBI primer set was used together with the Qiagen OneStep RT-PCR kit. Most expanded thyroid clonotypes (frequency above 0.001) were also detected in blood, suggesting blood repertoires may reflect thyroid immune responses. A 13 V-J signature model separated ophthalmopathy from stable hyperthyroidism, with approximately 87% sensitivity and about 81% specificity in cross-validation and 80%/75% in testing. In validation, the model predicted progression to ophthalmopathy a median of approximately 6.6 months before onset, with over 60% sensitivity and roughly 79% specificity. To identify TCR V-J signatures that set the groups apart, the researchers used a discovery cohort of about a hundred patients, made up of fewer than 50 with Graves' ophthalmopathy and some 56 with stable Graves' hyperthyroidism. An independent validation cohort of under 20 hyperthyroidism patients and roughly 16 patients who later progressed to ophthalmopathy tested prospective prediction of ophthalmopathy. The 95 to 100 discovery patients were randomly divided into training and test sets at a 7:3 ratio. In more than 5 Graves' hyperthyroidism patients, the study also compared T-cell repertoires from thyroid tissue with T-cell repertoires from blood. After sampling, hyperthyroidism patients received methimazole starting at 30 mg daily, and ophthalmopathy patients received high-dose intravenous methylprednisolone. Libraries were constructed in a second round of multiplex PCR, after which size selection and purification were carried out. Paired-end sequencing of the libraries was performed with 100 bp reads on an Illumina HiSeq2000. Raw data were processed with SOAPnuke, discarding reads with adapters, uncalled bases, mean Phred below 15, or no exact constant-primer or identifier match. High-quality paired reads were merged using COPE v1.2.5, and each unique nucleotide sequence was defined as a clonotype. MiTCR v1.1 was used to align clonotypes to the IMGT TRBV, TRBD and TRBJ reference segments. The analysis included only V-J combinations with a frequency above 0.0001, which together covered about 99% of the repertoires. A TCS score was defined as the ratio of F50 (clonal expansion) to E x V (chaos), with BLOSUM62-based TCRdist applied between CDR3 peptides within each V-J. Welch's t-statistics and random forest reduced around 550 V-J features to 10 to 15, which were used in a naive Bayes classifier (R e1071). No statistical method was used to fix the sample size in advance, and group allocation was not hidden from the investigators. The paper describes TCR Vbeta CDR3 sequencing of 135 peripheral blood samples, made up of 43 ophthalmopathy patients, around 73 hyperthyroidism patients and 17 progressor patients.

The rearranged segments are TRBV28 and TRBJ2-3; 13 central nucleotides agree with TRBD2. The sequence was obtained from a woman between 50 and 59 years old with Graves disease. Donor details come from another sample of the same person, matched by shared clones. The material sequenced was peripheral blood mononuclear cells (PBMCs), taken at new diagnosis, from a patient treated with antithyroid drugs. The CDR3 has the sequence CASSFQVLAGGSADTQYF. The nucleotide sequence reads as follows: TGTGCCAGCAGTTTCCAAGTACTAGCGGGAGGGAGCGCAGATACGCAGTATTTT.